Following are 22 T cell receptor beta chains from one sample sequenced in a study of blood T cell repertoires in COVID-19. Some clones are missing from TCRdb's copy, which holds only in-frame ones; the method was immunoSEQ multiplex PCR. The data contain 160,000 or so clones, 82% of them singletons. The sample was peripheral blood. Every receptor here comes from a woman between 65 and 79 years old with acute or convalescent COVID-19.

V is TRBV4-3 and J is TRBJ2-1, with TRBD2 as a possible D gene (6 bases). V was pared by 4 bases and J by 0 bases, with 10 bases between. Germline values: CDR1 LGHNA, CDR2 YSLEER. This CDR3 is built from 15 residues. The CDR3 sequence: CASSLDGSSYNEQFF. CDR3 nucleotides: TGCGCCAGCAGCCTCGACGGGAGCTCCTACAATGAGCAGTTCTTC.

This rearrangement joins TRBV5-1 to TRBJ1-1; no clear D gene. Germline loops: CDR1 SGHRS, CDR2 YFSETQ. The CDR3 is 13 amino acids. Trimming stripped 3 bases from V and 1 base from J, with 7 bases between. The CDR3 reads CASSWGGNTEAFF. Written as DNA, the CDR3 is TGCGCCAGCAGCTGGGGAGGGAACACTGAAGCTTTCTTT. Full variable domain (remainder filled in from reference TRBV5-1 and TRBJ1-1): KAGVTQTPRYLIKTRGQQVTLSCSPISGHRSVSWYQQTPGQGLQFLFEYFSETQRNKGNFPGRFSGRQFSNSRSEMNVSTLELGDSALYLCASSWGGNTEAFFGQGTRLTVV.

The rearrangement joins TRBV7-2 to TRBJ2-7; a weak D match, TRBD2 (5 bases). Per the germline V gene, CDR1 is SGHTA and CDR2 is FQGNSA. The CDR3 is 13 residues long. Trimming took off 0 bases at V and 6 bases at J, with 9 bases between the two ends. CDR3 sequence: CASSLAGVGEQYF. CDR3 nucleotide sequence: TGTGCCAGCAGCTTAGCGGGAGTGGGCGAGCAGTACTTC. The whole variable domain, remainder taken from reference TRBV7-2 and TRBJ2-7, is GAGVSQSPSNKVTEKGKDVELRCDPISGHTALYWYRQSLGQGLEFLIYFQGNSAPDKSGLPSDRFSAERTGGSVSTLTIQRTQQEDSAVYLCASSLAGVGEQYFGPGTRLTVT.

The chain has TRBV6-5 and TRBJ1-2; 7 bases match TRBD1. The V and J ends lost 2 bases and 3 bases, in that order; junction bases with no gene match: 6. Per the germline V gene, CDR1 is MNHEY and CDR2 is SVGAGI. CDR3 length: 15 residues. CDR3 coding DNA: TGTGCCAGCAGTTACGACCGACAGGGCTACTATGGCTACACCTTC. Translated, it gives CASSYDRQGYYGYTF.

V and J are TRBV6-5 and TRBJ2-5, with a possible D match to TRBD2 (6 bases). Germline V gives CDR1 MNHEY, CDR2 SVGAGI. This CDR3 is 14 amino acids long. V was clipped by 7 bases and J by 4 bases, with 16 bases between them. CDR3 in amino acids: CASTAQVEGETQYF. The CDR3 DNA reads TGTGCCAGCACCGCTCAGGTGGAGGGAGAGACCCAGTACTTC.

This clone was observed a few times. V and J are TRBV4-1 and TRBJ1-3; a possible D gene is TRBD1 (6 bases). Germline V gives CDR1 MGHRA, CDR2 YSYEKL. The CDR3 has 15 residues. With 4 bases removed from V and 4 bases from J, the gap between germline ends came to 14 bases. In DNA form, the CDR3 reads TGCGCCAGCAGCCCCTTTGACAGGCCGGGAAACACCATATATTTT. This translates into CASSPFDRPGNTIYF.

J is TRBJ2-3 and V is TRBV5-1; 9 bases map to TRBD2. The CDR3 loop spans 17 amino acids. V lost 3 bases, J lost 0 bases, and 8 bases stayed unmatched. The germline gives CDR1 SGHRS, CDR2 YFSETQ. The CDR3 spells CASSSKQLAGSTDTQYF. In DNA form, the CDR3 reads TGCGCCAGCAGCTCTAAACAGCTAGCGGGAAGCACAGATACGCAGTATTTT.

This clone has just one count. The chain links TRBV11-2 to TRBJ2-3; 9 nucleotides line up with TRBD1. The CDR3 extends over 15 amino acids. Per germline, CDR1 SGHAT and CDR2 FQNNGV. V lost 5 bases to trimming and J lost 4 bases; unmatched junction nucleotides: 7. As DNA, the CDR3 is TGTGCCAGCAGCCGGGGACAGGGAGAGGCAGATACGCAGTATTTT. Translation: CASSRGQGEADTQYF.

The chain recombines TRBV19 with TRBJ1-1; D is possibly TRBD1 (5 bases). This CDR3 is 15 amino acids long. CDR1 is LNHDA, CDR2 SQIVND, per germline (reference sequence). V lost 0 bases and J 8 bases, leaving 16 bases between the germline ends. CDR3 sequence (DNA): TGTGCCAGTAGTATAGATACAGGAACCGGGGGAGAAGCTTTCTTT. Translating it yields CASSIDTGTGGEAFF.

This rearrangement joins TRBV15 to TRBJ1-2; D not certain. V lost 4 bases and J lost 2, with 14 bases in between. CDR3 length: 15 amino acids. The germline CDR1 and CDR2 sequences are LNHNV and YYDKDF (reference sequence). In DNA form, the CDR3 reads TGTGCCACCAGCACCAGAATCTCACAGAACTATGGCTACACCTTC. Translated: CATSTRISQNYGYTF.

The chain recombines TRBV7-2 with TRBJ1-1; 10 bases match TRBD1. V was pared by 4 bases and J by 8 bases, with 10 bases of the junction left unmatched. The germline V gene encodes CDR1 SGHTA and CDR2 FQGNSA. The CDR3 length is 15 residues. The CDR3 region has the DNA TGTGCCAGCAGCTACTCCGGGACAGGGGCTGGAGAAGCTTTCTTT. Amino acid sequence: CASSYSGTGAGEAFF.

The chain combines TRBV7-2 with TRBJ1-2, with TRBD1 matching over 8 bases. Germline assignment: CDR1 SGHTA and CDR2 FQGNSA. The CDR3 runs to 15 residues. Losses at the gene ends were 0 bases for V and 10 bases for J; bases not matched to a gene: 10. CDR3 nucleotides: TGTGCCAGCAGCTTAGCTCCCGACAGGGGAATTGCCTACACCTTC. Its translation: CASSLAPDRGIAYTF.

The chain couples TRBV5-4 to TRBJ2-1; weak D call: TRBD1 (5 bases). V lost 9 bases and J 0 bases, leaving 10 bases between the germline ends. Germline V gene data show CDR1 as SGHNT and CDR2 as YYREEE (reference sequence). This CDR3 spans 13 amino acids. The DNA of the CDR3 is TGTGCCACTTGGACATACTCCTACAATGAGCAGTTCTTC. The encoded protein is CATWTYSYNEQFF.

This chain links TRBV19 with TRBJ1-1; tentative D call: TRBD1 (5 bases). V dropped 3 bases and J dropped 1 base, with 9 bases sitting between them. Per germline, CDR1 LNHDA and CDR2 SQIVND (reference sequence). CDR3 size: 14 residues. In DNA form, the CDR3 reads TGTGCCAGTAGTATGTTCGGGGGGAACACTGAAGCTTTCTTT. Protein sequence: CASSMFGGNTEAFF.

The J gene is TRBJ2-7, the V gene TRBV7-2; maybe TRBD2 (6 bases). CDR3 length: 14 amino acids. Trimming took 5 bases from V and 3 from J, leaving 14 bases between them. Germline CDR1 reads SGHTA; CDR2 reads FQGNSA. CDR3 protein: CASSANGLHYEQYF. CDR3 DNA sequence: TGTGCCAGCAGCGCTAATGGACTACACTACGAGCAGTACTTC.

A word on this clone: The junction and the germline gene differ at one end; a read error may be behind it. The genes are TRBV23-1 and TRBJ2-1, with TRBD1 as a possible D gene (6 bases). TRBV23-1 is reported as an ORF; its role is uncertain. The CDR3 extends over 13 amino acids. The CDR3: CPPFVQGLNEQFF. DNA for the CDR3: TGTCCACCGTTTGTGCAGGGGTTGAATGAGCAGTTCTTC.

This clone was observed once. The chain combines TRBV9 with TRBJ2-1; D possibly corresponds to TRBD2 (6 bases). V dropped 4 bases and J dropped 8 bases, with 13 bases sitting between them. The length of the CDR3 is 13 residues. Germline V gene lookup returns CDR1 SGDLS and CDR2 YYNGEE. The CDR3 region is CASSYRLVHEQFF. For the CDR3, the DNA is TGTGCCAGCAGCTATCGACTAGTTCATGAGCAGTTCTTC.

The V and J genes are TRBV29-1 and TRBJ2-7; the D gene is possibly TRBD1 (5 bases). CDR3 size: 12 residues. Trimming shortened V by 4 bases and J by 2 bases, and 9 bases separated the two germline ends. Per the germline V gene, CDR1 is SQVTM and CDR2 is ANQGSEA. CDR3 protein: CSVGAGTYEQYF. The CDR3 region has the DNA TGCAGCGTTGGGGCAGGGACCTACGAGCAGTACTTC.

V is TRBV21-1 and J is TRBJ1-5. TRBV21-1 has pseudogene status. The CDR3 is 15 residues long. The CDR3 sequence is CASSNRGNSNQPQHF. Here the CDR3 DNA reads TGTGCCAGCTCAAACCGGGGAAATAGCAATCAGCCCCAGCATTTT.

The chain uses TRBV7-2 and TRBJ1-1, with TRBD1 matching 7 bases. Germline CDR1 reads SGHTA; CDR2 reads FQGNSA. This CDR3 is built from 16 residues. Trimming at V came to 6 bases and at J to 3 bases, leaving 13 bases not matched to a gene. This CDR3 reads CASSFPTGLWDTEAFF. As DNA, the CDR3 is TGTGCCAGCAGTTTCCCGACAGGGCTGTGGGACACTGAAGCTTTCTTT.

The rearrangement joins TRBV7-3 to TRBJ1-6; 9 nucleotides align to TRBD1. V was pared by 5 bases and J by 7 bases, with 6 bases of the junction left unmatched. This CDR3 is 15 amino acids long. Germline V lookup: CDR1 SGHTA, CDR2 FQGTGA. The CDR3 sequence is CASSEGQGWNSPLHF. CDR3 nucleotide sequence: TGTGCCAGCAGCGAAGGACAGGGGTGGAATTCACCCCTCCACTTT.

The V gene is TRBV5-1, the J gene TRBJ2-2; 12 nucleotides match TRBD1. CDR3 length equals 15 residues. The junction had 5 bases not matched to a gene; V was cut back by 4 bases and J by 7 bases. CDR1 and CDR2 (germline): SGHRS, YFSETQ. This CDR3 is CASSVGQGAVGELFF. Here the CDR3 DNA reads TGCGCCAGCAGCGTGGGACAGGGGGCGGTCGGGGAGCTGTTTTTT.